The next 25 T cell receptor beta chains were all read from a single sample in a study of T cell responses to AZD1222 COVID-19 vaccine. The assay was immunoSEQ multiplex PCR, and TCRdb's table has in-frame clones only and misses some. The sample gives 83,000 or so clones, about 90% of which show up once; 6.9% is in the top ten. The source material was peripheral blood, sampled 28 days after the second AZD1222 dose. These receptors all come from an adult who received the AZD1222 COVID-19 vaccine.

The chain combines TRBV5-4 with TRBJ2-7, with 9 bases matching TRBD1. Germline values: CDR1 SGHNT, CDR2 YYREEE (reference sequence). The CDR3 runs 14 residues. V lost 4 bases, J lost 6 bases, and 8 bases stayed unmatched. The CDR3 DNA reads TGTGCCAGCAGCGACAGGGGGAGTCTCGGCGAGCAGTACTTC. Protein product: CASSDRGSLGEQYF.

V and J are TRBV3-1 (or the pseudogene TRBV3-2) and TRBJ2-7, with no clear D. Germline values: CDR1 LGHDT, CDR2 YNNKEL (reference sequence). The length of the CDR3 is 11 residues. V was pared by 2 bases and J by 4 bases, with 3 bases between. CDR3 DNA sequence: TGTGCCAGCAGCCAATTATACGAGCAGTACTTC. Amino acid sequence: CASSQLYEQYF.

The DNA of the CDR3 is TGTGCCACCAGTGATTTGCCCGGCGGGGAGCTGTTTTTT. Its translation is CATSDLPGGELFF. This chain links TRBV24-1 with TRBJ2-2; D ambiguous. The CDR3 sequence is 13 residues long. V was shortened by 0 bases and J by 7 bases, with 5 bases between the two germline ends. Germline CDR1 is KGHDR and CDR2 is SFDVKD.

The chain recombines TRBV18 with TRBJ1-2; D not resolved. With 3 bases removed from V and 3 bases from J, the gap between germline ends came to 14 bases. Germline assignment: CDR1 KGHSH and CDR2 LQKENI. This CDR3 is built from 15 residues. This CDR3 reads CASSPSLGFDYGYTF. The DNA of the CDR3 is TGTGCCAGCTCACCCAGCCTAGGGTTCGACTATGGCTACACCTTC.

This clone was detected once. The J gene is TRBJ2-3, the V gene TRBV19; 14 bases match TRBD2. Germline V gene data show CDR1 as LNHDA and CDR2 as SQIVND (reference sequence). This CDR3 is built from 17 residues. Trimming took 3 bases from V and 4 from J; bases not matched to a gene: 6. The DNA of the CDR3 is TGTGCCAGTAGTATGACTAGCGGGAGGGTGCGAGCAGATACGCAGTATTTT. It yields the protein CASSMTSGRVRADTQYF.

The chain recombines TRBV7-3 with TRBJ2-3; D not certain. CDR1 and CDR2 (germline): SGHTA, FQGTGA. Trimming pared 5 bases from V and 4 bases from J, leaving 10 bases between. The CDR3 is 13 amino acids. In DNA, the CDR3 is TGTGCCAGCAGCCCCACACCGGCAGATACGCAGTATTTT. Its protein is CASSPTPADTQYF. The full variable domain, in which reference TRBV7-3 and TRBJ2-3 provide the parts outside the CDR3, is GAGVSQTPSNKVTEKGKYVELRCDPISGHTALYWYRQSLGQGPEFLIYFQGTGAADDSGLPNDRFFAVRPEGSVSTLKIQRTERGDSAVYLCASSPTPADTQYFGPGTRLTVL.

V gene TRBV4-1 combines with J gene TRBJ1-5; no clear D gene. Trimming took 4 bases from V and 8 from J, leaving 12 bases between them. Germline assignment: CDR1 MGHRA and CDR2 YSYEKL. The CDR3 sequence is 13 residues long. This chain's CDR3 is CASSRTEMEPQHF. CDR3 nucleotide sequence: TGCGCCAGCAGCCGCACAGAGATGGAGCCCCAGCATTTT.

The gene calls are TRBV3-1 (or the pseudogene TRBV3-2) and TRBJ1-1, with 9 bases matching TRBD1. CDR1 and CDR2 (germline): LGHDT, YNNKEL (reference sequence). The CDR3 has 15 residues. Germline trimming cut 4 bases from V and 4 bases from J; bases unmatched to any gene: 7. Here the CDR3 reads CASSLPDRGITEAFF. CDR3 DNA sequence: TGTGCCAGCAGCCTTCCCGACAGGGGGATCACTGAAGCTTTCTTT.

The chain carries TRBV15 and TRBJ2-1; 15 positions match TRBD2. Trimming cost V 0 bases and J 8 bases; bases outside gene matches: 11. Germline lookup yields CDR1 LNHNV and CDR2 YYDKDF (reference sequence). The length of the CDR3 is 19 residues. The CDR3 sequence: CATSRDWSGRTSGRDEQFF. The CDR3 DNA reads TGTGCCACCAGCAGAGATTGGTCAGGACGGACTAGCGGGAGGGATGAGCAGTTCTTC.

The J gene is TRBJ2-2, the V gene TRBV10-2, with TRBD2 identical over 7 bases. V was clipped by 7 bases and J by 7 bases; unmatched bases: 9. Germline values: CDR1 WSHSY, CDR2 SAAADI. The CDR3 contains 14 residues. In DNA form, the CDR3 reads TGCGCCAGCACTGTTGCGGGAGCGGGCGGGGAGCTGTTTTTT. Protein product: CASTVAGAGGELFF.

The chain uses TRBV7-9 and TRBJ2-2; D tentatively reads TRBD1 or TRBD2 (5 bases each). The CDR3 runs to 15 residues. Per the germline V gene, CDR1 is SEHNR and CDR2 is FQNEAQ (reference sequence). Trimming took off 4 bases at V and 4 bases at J, with 13 bases between the two ends. CDR3 DNA: TGTGCCAGCAGCTCTTTCGGGGCGCGCACCGGGGAGCTGTTTTTT. It codes for CASSSFGARTGELFF.

This clone was counted a few times. This sequence joins TRBV7-8 and TRBJ2-1, with TRBD2 matching 11 bases. The germline V gene encodes CDR1 SGHVS and CDR2 FQNEAQ. The CDR3 is 16 amino acids. V was pared by 4 bases and J by 2 bases, with 4 bases of the junction left unmatched. This CDR3 is CASSSEGLAAYNEQFF. The CDR3 DNA reads TGTGCCAGCAGCTCAGAGGGACTAGCGGCCTACAATGAGCAGTTCTTC.

The rearrangement uses TRBV19 and TRBJ2-5; D may be TRBD1 (6 bases). CDR1 is LNHDA and CDR2 is SQIVND in the germline V gene (reference sequence). V gave up 6 bases and J gave up 4 bases, with 18 bases separating them. This CDR3 spans 15 amino acids. The CDR3 loop reads CASRMAQGRGETQYF. CDR3 bases: TGTGCCAGTAGAATGGCACAGGGAAGGGGAGAGACCCAGTACTTC.

This clone has just one count. V gene TRBV27 combines with J gene TRBJ2-1; D unclear. Trimming shortened V by 6 bases and J by 3 bases, and 9 bases separated the two germline ends. The CDR3 extends over 13 amino acids. Germline V lookup: CDR1 MNHEY, CDR2 SMNVEV (reference sequence). The CDR3 DNA follows: TGTGCCAGCAGCCTGGGGTACTACAATGAGCAGTTCTTC. Residues: CASSLGYYNEQFF.

V is TRBV6-2 or TRBV6-3 and J is TRBJ2-2, with D uncertain. Germline V gene lookup returns CDR1 MNHEY and CDR2 SVGEGT. The CDR3 sequence is 14 residues long. The V end lost 0 bases, the J end lost 7 bases, and 9 bases lay between the germline ends. Here the CDR3 reads CASSYSTLLGELFF. The CDR3, as DNA: TGTGCCAGCAGTTACTCGACACTTCTCGGGGAGCTGTTTTTT.

This rearrangement joins TRBV28 to TRBJ1-2, with D unclear. Germline-derived CDR1 and CDR2 are MDHEN and SYDVKM. Trimming pared 1 base from V and 0 bases from J, leaving 12 bases between. The CDR3 has 16 residues. The chain's CDR3 is CASSLYRQLANYGYTF. The CDR3 DNA sequence: TGTGCCAGCAGTTTATATCGGCAACTAGCTAACTATGGCTACACCTTC.

The V and J genes are TRBV10-3 and TRBJ2-7; D is unresolved. Per the germline V gene, CDR1 is ENHRY and CDR2 is SYGVKD. The CDR3 covers 13 residues. Trimming took off 3 bases at V and 0 bases at J, with 6 bases between the two ends. In DNA, the CDR3 is TGTGCCATCAGTGATTATAGCTCCTACGAGCAGTACTTC. Its protein is CAISDYSSYEQYF.

The CDR3: CAWTRQEYTEAFF. CDR3 sequence (DNA): TGTGCCTGGACCAGACAGGAGTACACTGAAGCTTTCTTT. The gene calls are TRBV30 and TRBJ1-1; perhaps TRBD1 as D (6 bases). CDR1 is GTSNPN and CDR2 is SVGIG in the germline V gene (reference sequence). The CDR3 is 13 amino acids. V gave up 4 bases and J gave up 3 bases, with 12 bases separating them.

The genes are TRBV27 and TRBJ2-7, with TRBD2 identical over 9 bases. The CDR3 is made up of 15 amino acids. Germline lookup yields CDR1 MNHEY and CDR2 SMNVEV (reference sequence). In nucleotides, the CDR3 is TGTGCTAGGGGTAGCGGGAGTGGAGGTTCCTACGAGCAGTACTTC. Its protein is CARGSGSGGSYEQYF.

The gene calls are TRBV5-4 and TRBJ1-2; possible D gene TRBD1, 5 bases. V was trimmed by 2 bases and J by 6 bases, leaving 14 bases between them. The CDR3 consists of 14 residues. Germline V gene data show CDR1 as SGHNT and CDR2 as YYREEE (reference sequence). The CDR3: CASSFPRQGNGYTF. The CDR3 DNA is TGTGCCAGCAGCTTTCCCCGGCAGGGTAATGGCTACACCTTC.

This clone was counted only a few times. This chain links TRBV11-1 with TRBJ2-1; D assignment may be TRBD1 or TRBD2 (5 bases each). The length of the CDR3 is 16 residues. V lost 6 bases, J lost 8 bases, and 23 bases lay in between. Germline-derived CDR1 and CDR2 are SGHAT and FQDESV (reference sequence). CDR3 in amino acids: CASSASGTVLAHEQFF. CDR3 DNA: TGTGCCAGCAGTGCCTCCGGGACCGTCTTGGCTCATGAGCAGTTCTTC.

This rearrangement joins TRBV27 to TRBJ1-5; D uncertain. Germline assignment: CDR1 MNHEY and CDR2 SMNVEV (reference sequence). The CDR3 runs 15 residues. Trimming left V 3 bases short and J 0 bases short, with 9 bases between. CDR3 coding DNA: TGTGCCAGCAGTTTGGTAGGGTATAGCAATCAGCCCCAGCATTTT. This sequence encodes CASSLVGYSNQPQHF.

In its sample, this clone was seen once. The rearrangement joins TRBV7-8 to TRBJ1-2; maybe TRBD1 (5 bases). From germline, CDR1 is SGHVS and CDR2 FQNEAQ. The V end was cut by 8 bases, the J end by 8 bases, with 15 bases between. The CDR3 has 12 residues. CDR3 sequence reads: CASGGGRGGYTF. In nucleotides, the CDR3 is TGTGCCAGCGGTGGGGGTAGGGGCGGCTACACCTTC.

In regard to this clone: At one boundary the junction diverges from the germline segment, which might be a read error. The chain combines TRBV4-1 with TRBJ2-7; 7 bases match TRBD2. The CDR3 loop spans 13 amino acids. Looked up from germline, CDR1 is MGHRA and CDR2 is YSYEKL. The CDR3 loop is CASSQEESRRGIF. Here the CDR3 DNA reads TGCGCCAGCAGCCAAGAAGAAAGTCGGCGGGGGATCTTC.

The rearrangement links TRBV4-2 to TRBJ2-7; 11 bases map to TRBD2. The germline gives CDR1 LGHNA, CDR2 YNFKEQ. Losses at the gene ends were 4 bases for V and 3 bases for J; bases not matched to a gene: 2. This CDR3 region has 14 residues. In DNA, the CDR3 is TGTGCCAGCAGCCCAGGGACTAGCGGCTACGAGCAGTACTTC. This gives the protein CASSPGTSGYEQYF.